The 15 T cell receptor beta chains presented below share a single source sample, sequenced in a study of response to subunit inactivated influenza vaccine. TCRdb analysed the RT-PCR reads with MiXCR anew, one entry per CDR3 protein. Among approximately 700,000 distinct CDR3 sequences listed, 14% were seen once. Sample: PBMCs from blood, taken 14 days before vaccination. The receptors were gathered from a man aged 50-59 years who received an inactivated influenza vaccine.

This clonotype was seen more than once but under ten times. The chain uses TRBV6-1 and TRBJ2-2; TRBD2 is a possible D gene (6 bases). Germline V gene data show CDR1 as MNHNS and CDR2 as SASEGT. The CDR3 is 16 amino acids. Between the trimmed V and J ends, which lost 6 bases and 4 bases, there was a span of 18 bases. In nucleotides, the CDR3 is TGTGCCAGCAGAAGACGTCGGGACGGGGGCACCGGGGAGCTGTTTTTT. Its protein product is CASRRRRDGGTGELFF.

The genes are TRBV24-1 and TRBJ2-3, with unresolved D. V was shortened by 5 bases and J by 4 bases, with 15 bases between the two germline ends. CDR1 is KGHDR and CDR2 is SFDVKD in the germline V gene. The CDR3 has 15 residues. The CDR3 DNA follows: TGTGCCACCAGTGTAGGGCTTCTGGGTGCAGATACGCAGTATTTT. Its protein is CATSVGLLGADTQYF.

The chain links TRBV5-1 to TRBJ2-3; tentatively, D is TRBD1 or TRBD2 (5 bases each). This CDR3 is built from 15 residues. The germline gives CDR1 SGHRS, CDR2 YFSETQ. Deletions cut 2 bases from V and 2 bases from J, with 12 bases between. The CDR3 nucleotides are TGCGCCAGCAGCTTTGGGACCACTTACACAGATACGCAGTATTTT. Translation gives CASSFGTTYTDTQYF.

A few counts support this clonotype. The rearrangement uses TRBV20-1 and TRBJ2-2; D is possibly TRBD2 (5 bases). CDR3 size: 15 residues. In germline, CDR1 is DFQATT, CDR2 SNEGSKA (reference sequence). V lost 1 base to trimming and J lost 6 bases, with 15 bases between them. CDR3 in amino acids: CSARVRGRVAGELFF. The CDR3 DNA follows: TGCAGTGCTAGAGTCCGGGGTAGGGTCGCCGGGGAGCTGTTTTTT.

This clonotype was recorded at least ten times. DNA of the CDR3: TGCAGCGCGTACAGGGGAGGCGAGCAGTACTTC. It specifies CSAYRGGEQYF. The J gene is TRBJ2-7, the V gene TRBV29-1; the D gene is possibly TRBD1 (7 bases). This CDR3 has 11 residues. V was shortened by 7 bases and J by 6 bases, with 13 bases between the two germline ends. Germline V CDR1 and CDR2: SQVTM, ANQGSEA.

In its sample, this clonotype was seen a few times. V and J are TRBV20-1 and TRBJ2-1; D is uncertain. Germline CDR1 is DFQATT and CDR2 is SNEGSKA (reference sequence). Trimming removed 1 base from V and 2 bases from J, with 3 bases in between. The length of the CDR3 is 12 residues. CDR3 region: CSARAAYNEQFF. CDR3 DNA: TGCAGTGCTAGAGCGGCCTACAATGAGCAGTTCTTC.

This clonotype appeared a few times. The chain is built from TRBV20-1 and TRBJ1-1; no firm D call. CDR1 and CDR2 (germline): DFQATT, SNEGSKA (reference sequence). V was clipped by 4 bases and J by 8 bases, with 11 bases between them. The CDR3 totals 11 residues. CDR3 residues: CSAKRLIEAFF. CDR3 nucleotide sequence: TGCAGTGCTAAAAGGCTGATCGAAGCTTTCTTT.

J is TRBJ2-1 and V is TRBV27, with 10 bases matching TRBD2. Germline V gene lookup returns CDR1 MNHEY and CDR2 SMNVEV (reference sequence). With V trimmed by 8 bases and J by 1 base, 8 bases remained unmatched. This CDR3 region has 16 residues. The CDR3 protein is CASQTSGRLSYNEQFF. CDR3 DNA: TGTGCCAGCCAGACTAGCGGGCGCCTTTCCTACAATGAGCAGTTCTTC.

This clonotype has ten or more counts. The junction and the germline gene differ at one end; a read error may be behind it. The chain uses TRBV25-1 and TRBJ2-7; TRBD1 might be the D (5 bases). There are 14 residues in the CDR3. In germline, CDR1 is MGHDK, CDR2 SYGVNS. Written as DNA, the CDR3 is TGCGCCAGCAGCGTCTCAGGGAACTCCTACGAGCAGTACTTC. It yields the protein CASSVSGNSYEQYF.

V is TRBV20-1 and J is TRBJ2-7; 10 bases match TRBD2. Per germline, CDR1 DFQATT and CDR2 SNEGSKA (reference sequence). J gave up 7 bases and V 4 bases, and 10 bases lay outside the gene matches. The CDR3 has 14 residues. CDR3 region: CSATRAGGGEEQYF. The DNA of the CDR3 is TGCAGTGCTACCAGAGCGGGAGGGGGTGAGGAGCAGTACTTC.

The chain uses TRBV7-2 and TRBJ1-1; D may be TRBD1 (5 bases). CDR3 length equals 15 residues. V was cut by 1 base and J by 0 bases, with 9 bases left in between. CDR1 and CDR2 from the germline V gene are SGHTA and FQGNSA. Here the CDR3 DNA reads TGTGCCAGCAGCTTAGTAGGGGCGGTGAACACTGAAGCTTTCTTT. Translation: CASSLVGAVNTEAFF.

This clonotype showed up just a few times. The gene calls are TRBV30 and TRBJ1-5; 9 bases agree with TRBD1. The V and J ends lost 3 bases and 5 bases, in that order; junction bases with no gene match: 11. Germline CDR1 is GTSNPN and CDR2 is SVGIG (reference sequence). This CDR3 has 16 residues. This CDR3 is CAWREALTGGYQPQHF. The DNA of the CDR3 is TGTGCCTGGAGAGAGGCCCTCACAGGGGGCTATCAGCCCCAGCATTTT.

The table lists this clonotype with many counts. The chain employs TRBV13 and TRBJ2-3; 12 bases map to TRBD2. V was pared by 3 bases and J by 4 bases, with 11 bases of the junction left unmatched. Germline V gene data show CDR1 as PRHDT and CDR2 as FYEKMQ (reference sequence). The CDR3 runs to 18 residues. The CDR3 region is CASSLAKYGLAGSDTQYF. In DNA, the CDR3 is TGTGCCAGCAGCTTGGCCAAATATGGACTAGCGGGGTCAGATACGCAGTATTTT. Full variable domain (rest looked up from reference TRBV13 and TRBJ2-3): AAGVIQSPRHLIKEKRETATLKCYPIPRHDTVYWYQQGPGQDPQFLISFYEKMQSDKGSIPDRFSAQQFSDYHSELNMSSLELGDSALYFCASSLAKYGLAGSDTQYFGPGTRLTVL.

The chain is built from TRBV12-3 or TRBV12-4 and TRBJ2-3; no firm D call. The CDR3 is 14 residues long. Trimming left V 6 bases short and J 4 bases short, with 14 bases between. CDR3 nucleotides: TGTGCCAGCAGACCCGACATTAGGCCAGATACGCAGTATTTT. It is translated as CASRPDIRPDTQYF.

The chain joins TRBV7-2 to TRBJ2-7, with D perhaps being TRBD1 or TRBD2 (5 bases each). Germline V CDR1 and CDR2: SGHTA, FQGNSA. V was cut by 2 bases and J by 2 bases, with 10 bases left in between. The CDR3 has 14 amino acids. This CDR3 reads CASSLSGAAYEQYF. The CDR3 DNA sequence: TGTGCCAGCAGCTTATCCGGGGCCGCCTACGAGCAGTACTTC.